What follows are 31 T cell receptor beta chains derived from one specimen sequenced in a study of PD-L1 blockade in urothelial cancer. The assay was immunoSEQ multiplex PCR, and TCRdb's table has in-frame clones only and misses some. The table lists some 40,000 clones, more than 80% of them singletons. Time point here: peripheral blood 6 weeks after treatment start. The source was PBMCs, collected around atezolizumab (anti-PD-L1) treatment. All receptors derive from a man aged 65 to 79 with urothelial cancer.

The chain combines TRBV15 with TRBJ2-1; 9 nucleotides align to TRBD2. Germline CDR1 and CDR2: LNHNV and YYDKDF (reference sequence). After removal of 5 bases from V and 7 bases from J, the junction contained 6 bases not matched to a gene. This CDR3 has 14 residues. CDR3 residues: CATSLLAGLNEQFF. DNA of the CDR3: TGTGCCACCAGCCTTCTAGCGGGACTGAATGAGCAGTTCTTC.

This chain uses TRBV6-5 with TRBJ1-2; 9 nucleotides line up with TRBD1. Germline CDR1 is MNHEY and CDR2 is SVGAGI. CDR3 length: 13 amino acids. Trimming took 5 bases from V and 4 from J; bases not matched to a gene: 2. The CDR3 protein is CASSPDRGYGYTF. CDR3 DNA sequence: TGTGCCAGCAGTCCGGACAGGGGCTATGGCTACACCTTC.

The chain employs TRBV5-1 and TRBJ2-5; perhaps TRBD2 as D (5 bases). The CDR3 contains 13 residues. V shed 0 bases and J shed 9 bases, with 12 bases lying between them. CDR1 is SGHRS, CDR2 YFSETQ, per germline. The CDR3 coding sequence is TGCGCCAGCAGCTTGGAGGTCGAGGGAGCCCAGTACTTC. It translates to CASSLEVEGAQYF. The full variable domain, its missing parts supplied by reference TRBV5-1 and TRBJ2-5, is KAGVTQTPRYLIKTRGQQVTLSCSPISGHRSVSWYQQTPGQGLQFLFEYFSETQRNKGNFPGRFSGRQFSNSRSEMNVSTLELGDSALYLCASSLEVEGAQYFGPGTRLLVL.

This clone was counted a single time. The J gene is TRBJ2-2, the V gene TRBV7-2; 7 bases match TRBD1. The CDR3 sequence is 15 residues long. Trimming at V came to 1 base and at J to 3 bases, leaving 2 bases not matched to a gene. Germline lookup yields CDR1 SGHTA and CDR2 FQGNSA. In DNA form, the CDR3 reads TGTGCCAGCAGCTTAGGACAGGGATACACCGGGGAGCTGTTTTTT. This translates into CASSLGQGYTGELFF. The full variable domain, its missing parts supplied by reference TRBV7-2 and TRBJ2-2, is GAGVSQSPSNKVTEKGKDVELRCDPISGHTALYWYRQSLGQGLEFLIYFQGNSAPDKSGLPSDRFSAERTGGSVSTLTIQRTQQEDSAVYLCASSLGQGYTGELFFGEGSRLTVL.

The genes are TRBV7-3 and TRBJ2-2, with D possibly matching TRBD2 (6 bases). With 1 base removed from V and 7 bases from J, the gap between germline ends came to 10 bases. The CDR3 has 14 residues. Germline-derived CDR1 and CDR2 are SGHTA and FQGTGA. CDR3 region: CASSLKFGGGELFF. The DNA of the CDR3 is TGTGCCAGCAGCTTAAAGTTCGGGGGCGGGGAGCTGTTTTTT.

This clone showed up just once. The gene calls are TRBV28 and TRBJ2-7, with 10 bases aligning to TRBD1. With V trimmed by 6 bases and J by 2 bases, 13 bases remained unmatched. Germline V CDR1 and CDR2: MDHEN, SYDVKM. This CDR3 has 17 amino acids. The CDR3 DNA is TGTGCCAGCAGATCGCCTTCCGGGACAGGGGTCCCCTACGAGCAGTACTTC. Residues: CASRSPSGTGVPYEQYF.

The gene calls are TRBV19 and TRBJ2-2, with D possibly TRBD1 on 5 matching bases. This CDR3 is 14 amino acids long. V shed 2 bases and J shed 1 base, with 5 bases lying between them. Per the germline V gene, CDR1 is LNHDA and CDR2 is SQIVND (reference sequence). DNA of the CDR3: TGTGCCAGTAGTATAACAGGGAACACCGGGGAGCTGTTTTTT. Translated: CASSITGNTGELFF.

This CDR3 is CAIAEGLAGDTQYF. For the CDR3, the DNA is TGTGCCATCGCCGAGGGACTAGCGGGAGATACGCAGTATTTT. The V and J genes are TRBV10-3 and TRBJ2-3; 12 bases map to TRBD2. Germline lookup yields CDR1 ENHRY and CDR2 SYGVKD. The J segment lost 5 bases and the V segment lost 8 bases, leaving 5 bases of the junction unmatched. The CDR3 contains 14 residues.

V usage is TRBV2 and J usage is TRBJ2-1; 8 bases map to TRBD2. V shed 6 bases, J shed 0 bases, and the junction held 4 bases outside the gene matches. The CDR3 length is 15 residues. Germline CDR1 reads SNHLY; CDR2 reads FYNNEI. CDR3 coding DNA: TGTGCCAGCAGCCCCGGGAGGGACTCCTACAATGAGCAGTTCTTC. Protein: CASSPGRDSYNEQFF.

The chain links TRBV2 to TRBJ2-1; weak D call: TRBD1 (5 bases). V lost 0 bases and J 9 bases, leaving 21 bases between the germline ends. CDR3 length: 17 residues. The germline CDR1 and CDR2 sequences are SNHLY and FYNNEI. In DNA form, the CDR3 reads TGTGCCAGCAGTGAAGCGCGGACAAGGGCAACTCCCATTGAGCAGTTCTTC. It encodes CASSEARTRATPIEQFF.

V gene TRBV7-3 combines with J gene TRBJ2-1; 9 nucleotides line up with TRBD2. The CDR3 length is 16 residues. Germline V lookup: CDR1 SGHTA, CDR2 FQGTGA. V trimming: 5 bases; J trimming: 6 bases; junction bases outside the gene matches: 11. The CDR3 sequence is CASSQIAGDSGNEQFF. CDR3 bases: TGTGCCAGCAGCCAAATAGCGGGAGATTCCGGCAATGAGCAGTTCTTC.

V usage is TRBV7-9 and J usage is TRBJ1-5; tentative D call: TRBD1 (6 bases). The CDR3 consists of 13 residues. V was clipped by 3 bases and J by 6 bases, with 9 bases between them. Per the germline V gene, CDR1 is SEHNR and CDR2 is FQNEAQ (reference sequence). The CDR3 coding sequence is TGTGCCAGCAGCTTCACAGGGACTCAGCCCCAGCATTTT. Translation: CASSFTGTQPQHF.

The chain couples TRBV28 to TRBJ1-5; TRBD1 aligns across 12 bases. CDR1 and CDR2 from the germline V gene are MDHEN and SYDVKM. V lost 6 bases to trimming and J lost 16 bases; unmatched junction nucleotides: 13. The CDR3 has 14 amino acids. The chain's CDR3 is CASSAGTGGGLGHF. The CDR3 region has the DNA TGTGCCAGCAGCGCTGGGACAGGGGGCGGGTTAGGCCATTTT.

The CDR3 sequence: CASSLDGRGLDTQYF. The CDR3 DNA follows: TGCGCCAGCAGCTTGGACGGGCGGGGCCTAGATACGCAGTATTTT. The chain has TRBV5-1 and TRBJ2-3; TRBD2 is a possible D gene (6 bases). The germline V gene has CDR1 SGHRS and CDR2 YFSETQ. The CDR3 is 15 amino acids. V was pared by 0 bases and J by 5 bases, with 13 bases between.

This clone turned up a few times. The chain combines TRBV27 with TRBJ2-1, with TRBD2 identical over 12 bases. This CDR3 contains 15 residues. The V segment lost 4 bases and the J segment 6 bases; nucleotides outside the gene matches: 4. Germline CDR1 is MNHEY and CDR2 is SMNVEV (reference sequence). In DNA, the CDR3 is TGTGCCAGCAGTTCGCGACTAGCGGGAGCCAATGAGCAGTTCTTC. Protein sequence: CASSSRLAGANEQFF.

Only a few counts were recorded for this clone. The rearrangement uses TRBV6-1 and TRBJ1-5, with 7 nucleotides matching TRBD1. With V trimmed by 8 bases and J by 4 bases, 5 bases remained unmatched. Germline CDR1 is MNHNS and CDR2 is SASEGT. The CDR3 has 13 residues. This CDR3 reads CASGGTENQPQHF. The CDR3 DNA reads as TGTGCCAGCGGCGGGACAGAGAATCAGCCCCAGCATTTT.

The CDR3 reads CASSGTGAASYEQYF. CDR3 in DNA: TGCGCCAGCAGCGGGACGGGAGCCGCCTCCTACGAGCAGTACTTC. The chain employs TRBV5-1 and TRBJ2-7; weak D call: TRBD2 (6 bases). CDR1 SGHRS and CDR2 YFSETQ come from the germline V gene. The CDR3 contains 15 residues. The V end was cut by 4 bases, the J end by 0 bases, with 14 bases between.

The CDR3 DNA reads TGTGCCAGCAGCTTAGGAGCGGGCCAGGGAGCCAAAAACATTCAGTACTTC. Translating gives CASSLGAGQGAKNIQYF. This rearrangement joins TRBV7-8 to TRBJ2-4, with D perhaps TRBD2 (6 bases). CDR3 length: 17 amino acids. Germline loops: CDR1 SGHVS, CDR2 FQNEAQ. The ends were cut back, 1 base at V and 0 bases at J, with 13 bases in the middle.

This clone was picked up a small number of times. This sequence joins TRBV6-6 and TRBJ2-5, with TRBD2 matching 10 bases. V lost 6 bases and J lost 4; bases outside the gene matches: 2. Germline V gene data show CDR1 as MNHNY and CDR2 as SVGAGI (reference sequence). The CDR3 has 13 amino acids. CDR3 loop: CASRSGRGETQYF. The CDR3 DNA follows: TGTGCCAGCAGGAGCGGGAGGGGAGAGACCCAGTACTTC.

The CDR3 protein is CASSIRGSEAFF. The CDR3 DNA reads as TGTGCCAGTAGTATCCGGGGGTCCGAAGCTTTCTTT. The genes are TRBV19 and TRBJ1-1; a possible D gene is TRBD1 (5 bases). Germline CDR1 LNHDA, CDR2 SQIVND (reference sequence). CDR3 length: 12 residues. Trimming removed 3 bases at V and 8 bases at J, with 10 bases between.

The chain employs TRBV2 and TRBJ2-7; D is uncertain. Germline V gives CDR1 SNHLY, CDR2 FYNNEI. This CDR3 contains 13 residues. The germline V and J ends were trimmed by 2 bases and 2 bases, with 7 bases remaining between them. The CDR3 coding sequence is TGTGCCAGCAGTGAAATGGCAGCCTACGAGCAGTACTTC. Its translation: CASSEMAAYEQYF.

CDR3 DNA sequence: TGTGCCAGCAGTGAAGGGCGTCCAGGGGGCCCAAACTACGAGCAGTACTTC. Its translation is CASSEGRPGGPNYEQYF. The chain couples TRBV6-1 to TRBJ2-7; 8 bases are shared with TRBD1. Germline V gives CDR1 MNHNS, CDR2 SASEGT. CDR3 size: 17 residues. The ends lost 1 base at V and 3 bases at J; junction bases unmatched: 11.

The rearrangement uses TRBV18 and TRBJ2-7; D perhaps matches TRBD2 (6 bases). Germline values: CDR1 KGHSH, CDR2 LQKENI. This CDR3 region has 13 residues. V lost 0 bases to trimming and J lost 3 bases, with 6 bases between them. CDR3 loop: CASSPPGGYEQYF. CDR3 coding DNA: TGTGCCAGCTCACCACCGGGGGGCTACGAGCAGTACTTC.

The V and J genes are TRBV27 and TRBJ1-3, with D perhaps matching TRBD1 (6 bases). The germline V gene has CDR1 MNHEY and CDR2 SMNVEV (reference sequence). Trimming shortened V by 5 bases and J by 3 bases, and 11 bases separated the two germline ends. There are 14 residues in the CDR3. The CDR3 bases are TGTGCCAGCAGTCTGGGAGGGGGTGGAAACACCATATATTTT. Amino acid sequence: CASSLGGGGNTIYF.

CDR3 coding DNA: TGTGCCAGCAGCCAAGATCTAGGAGGGACTGAAGCTTTCTTT. Residues: CASSQDLGGTEAFF. The V and J genes are TRBV4-2 and TRBJ1-1, with no clear D. Deletions cut 0 bases from V and 5 bases from J, with 10 bases between. Per germline, CDR1 LGHNA and CDR2 YNFKEQ. This CDR3 is 14 amino acids long.

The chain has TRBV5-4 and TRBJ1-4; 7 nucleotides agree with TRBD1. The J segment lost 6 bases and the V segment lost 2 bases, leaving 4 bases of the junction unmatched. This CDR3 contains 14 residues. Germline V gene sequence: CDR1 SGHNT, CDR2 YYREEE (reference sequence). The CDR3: CASSFDRVHEKLFF. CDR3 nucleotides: TGTGCCAGCAGCTTCGACAGGGTCCATGAAAAACTGTTTTTT.

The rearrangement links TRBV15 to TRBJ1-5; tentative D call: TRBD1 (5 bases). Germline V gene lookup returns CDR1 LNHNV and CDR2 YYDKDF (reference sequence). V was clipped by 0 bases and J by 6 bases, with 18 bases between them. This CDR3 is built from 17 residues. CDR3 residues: CATSRDPGRVRGQPQHF. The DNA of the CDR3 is TGTGCCACCAGCAGAGATCCGGGCAGGGTGAGAGGTCAGCCCCAGCATTTT. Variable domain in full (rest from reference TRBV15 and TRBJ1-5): DAMVIQNPRYQVTQFGKPVTLSCSQTLNHNVMYWYQQKSSQAPKLLFHYYDKDFNNEADTPDNFQSRRPNTSFCFLDIRSPGLGDTAMYLCATSRDPGRVRGQPQHFGDGTRLSIL.

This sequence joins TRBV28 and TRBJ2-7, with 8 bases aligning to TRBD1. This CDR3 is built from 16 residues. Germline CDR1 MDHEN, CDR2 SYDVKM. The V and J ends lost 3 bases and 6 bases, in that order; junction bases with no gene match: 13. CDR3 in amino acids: CASSFWAGGRLGEQYF. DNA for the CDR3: TGTGCCAGCAGTTTCTGGGCAGGGGGCCGTTTAGGCGAGCAGTACTTC.

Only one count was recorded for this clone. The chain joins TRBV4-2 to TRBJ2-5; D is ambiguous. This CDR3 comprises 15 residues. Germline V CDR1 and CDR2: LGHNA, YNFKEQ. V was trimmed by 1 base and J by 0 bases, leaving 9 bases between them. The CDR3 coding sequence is TGTGCCAGCAGCCAAGGCGGAGCGAACCAAGAGACCCAGTACTTC. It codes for CASSQGGANQETQYF.

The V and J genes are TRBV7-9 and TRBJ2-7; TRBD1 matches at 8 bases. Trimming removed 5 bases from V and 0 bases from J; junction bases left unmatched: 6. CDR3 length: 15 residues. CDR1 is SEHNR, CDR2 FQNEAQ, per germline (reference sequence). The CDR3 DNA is TGTGCCAGCAGCAACCGACAGGGGAGCTCCTACGAGCAGTACTTC. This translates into CASSNRQGSSYEQYF.

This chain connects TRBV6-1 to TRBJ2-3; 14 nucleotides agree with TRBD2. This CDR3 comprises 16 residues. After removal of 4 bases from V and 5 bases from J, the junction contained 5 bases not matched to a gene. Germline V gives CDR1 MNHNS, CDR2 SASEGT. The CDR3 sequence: CASSGGTSGRQDTQYF. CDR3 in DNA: TGTGCCAGCAGTGGGGGGACTAGCGGGAGACAAGATACGCAGTATTTT.